This is a list of T cell receptor beta chains from one sample in a study of blood T cell repertoires in COVID-19. The table came from immunoSEQ multiplex PCR; TCRdb's copy has only in-frame clones and leaves some out. The sample includes about 110,000 clones, just over 70% of them seen just once. What was sequenced was peripheral blood. These receptors originate from a woman in her forties with acute or convalescent COVID-19. The CDR3 runs from the conserved cysteine through the conserved F or W. Fields, in order: J gene, clone size, D gene, V gene, CDR3 DNA, CDR3 protein. D genes are given only for firm matches. Clone size is given for some rows only: seen once, a few or many times, or a class if the clone is expanded.

J: TRBJ1-1; size: -; D: -; V: TRBV5-4; DNA: TGTGCCAGCAGCCTGGACCAGGCCGCTGAAGCTTTCTTT; CDR3: CASSLDQAAEAFF
J: TRBJ2-3; size: -; D: -; V: TRBV2; DNA: TGTGCCAGCAGTGCGCTAACTAGCACAGATACGCAGTATTTT; CDR3: CASSALTSTDTQYF
J: TRBJ2-2; size: -; D: -; V: TRBV5-1; DNA: TGCGCCAGCAGCTTGGAAGGGGGAACCGGGGAGCTGTTTTTT; CDR3: CASSLEGGTGELFF
J: TRBJ2-1; size: -; D: -; V: TRBV7-6; DNA: TGTGCCAGCAGCGACATACGGGGATACAATGAGCAGTTCTTC; CDR3: CASSDIRGYNEQFF
J: TRBJ1-2; size: few; D: -; V: TRBV6-2/TRBV6-3; DNA: TGTGCCAGCAGTTACAACGGGGACTATGGCTACACCTTC; CDR3: CASSYNGDYGYTF
J: TRBJ2-3; size: -; D: -; V: TRBV30; DNA: TGTGCCTGGAGTGTCTCAGATACGCAGTATTTT; CDR3: CAWSVSDTQYF
J: TRBJ2-6; size: -; D: -; V: TRBV30; DNA: TGTGCCTGGAGTGTACGTAGGGGTATAGGGTCTGGGGCCAACGTCCTGACTTTC; CDR3: CAWSVRRGIGSGANVLTF
J: TRBJ2-5; size: -; D: TRBD1; V: TRBV5-1; DNA: TGCGCCAGCAGCTTGGGACAGGGACAAGAGACCCAGTACTTC; CDR3: CASSLGQGQETQYF
J: TRBJ1-5; size: few; D: TRBD1; V: TRBV18; DNA: TGTGCCAGCTCACTCCGGGACAGTGAACTTAGCAATCAGCCCCAGCATTTT; CDR3: CASSLRDSELSNQPQHF
J: TRBJ2-6; size: -; D: TRBD1; V: TRBV19; DNA: TGTGCCAGTAGCCGCGACAGGGCCGGGGCCAACGTCCTGACTTTC; CDR3: CASSRDRAGANVLTF
J: TRBJ1-6; size: -; D: -; V: TRBV27; DNA: TGTGCCAGCAGTTTGGGAGGACCCCATTCACCCCTCCACTTT; CDR3: CASSLGGPHSPLHF
J: TRBJ2-1; size: -; D: -; V: TRBV27; DNA: TGTGCCAGCAAGGGGACAGACACCCCTGACTGGGCGGGGGGACGTTCTGAGCAGTTCTTC; CDR3: CASKGTDTPDWAGGRSEQFF
J: TRBJ1-5; size: -; D: TRBD1; V: TRBV6-1; DNA: TGTGCCAGCAGAACATCAGGGGGTGTCGACCACCAGCATTTT; CDR3: CASRTSGGVDHQHF
J: TRBJ2-7; size: -; D: TRBD1; V: TRBV7-2; DNA: TGTGCCAGCAGCTCGTTCCCCCAGGGGGCAAGGCCTTACGAGCAGTACTTC; CDR3: CASSSFPQGARPYEQYF
J: TRBJ1-6; size: -; D: -; V: TRBV6-1; DNA: TGTGCCAGCAGTGAGTTTCAGGGGTCCAATTCACCCCTCCACTTT; CDR3: CASSEFQGSNSPLHF
J: TRBJ2-5; size: -; D: TRBD1; V: TRBV29-1; DNA: TGCAGCGCGACAGGGCAAGAGACCCAGTACTTC; CDR3: CSATGQETQYF
J: TRBJ2-3; size: -; D: -; V: TRBV11-2; DNA: TGTGCCAGCAGCTTAGATCGAGGGGATACGCAGTATTTT; CDR3: CASSLDRGDTQYF
J: TRBJ2-2; size: -; D: TRBD1; V: TRBV28; DNA: TGTGCCAGCAGTTTATTGGGACAGGGGGCGCTGGACACCGGGGAGCTGTTTTTT; CDR3: CASSLLGQGALDTGELFF
J: TRBJ1-2; size: few; D: -; V: TRBV20-1; DNA: TGCAGTGCTAGTAGCGGGATGGGAGGCTATGGCTACACCTTC; CDR3: CSASSGMGGYGYTF
J: TRBJ2-2; size: few; D: -; V: TRBV6-2/TRBV6-3; DNA: TGTGCCAGCAGTTCCGACGGGAACAGAAACACCGGGGAGCTGTTTTTT; CDR3: CASSSDGNRNTGELFF
J: TRBJ1-4; size: few; D: -; V: TRBV28; DNA: TGTGCCAGCAGTTTAACGGGGTTCGATGAAAAACTGTTTTTT; CDR3: CASSLTGFDEKLFF
J: TRBJ2-1; size: once; D: TRBD2; V: TRBV4-3; DNA: TGCGCCAGCAGCCAAGAACTAGCGGGGGGACGGGAGCAGTTCTTC; CDR3: CASSQELAGGREQFF
J: TRBJ1-6; size: -; D: -; V: TRBV6-5; DNA: TGTGCCGGCCAGGGCTCCGACGGTTCACCCCTCCACTTT; CDR3: CAGQGSDGSPLHF
J: TRBJ1-1; size: -; D: -; V: TRBV19; DNA: TGTGCCAGTAGTATTAGCCTACAGGGTTTGAACACTGAAGCTTTCTTT; CDR3: CASSISLQGLNTEAFF
J: TRBJ2-3; size: -; D: -; V: TRBV5-1; DNA: TGCGCCAGCAGCTTGGGGACTTCCCTCGCAGATACGCAGTATTTT; CDR3: CASSLGTSLADTQYF
J: TRBJ1-1; size: -; D: -; V: TRBV3-1/TRBV3-2; DNA: TGTGCCAGCAGCTCCCGGGTCGGTGGGTCTGAAGCTTTCTTT; CDR3: CASSSRVGGSEAFF
J: TRBJ2-1; size: few; D: -; V: TRBV12-3/TRBV12-4; DNA: TGTGCCAGCAGTCGAGCAGGGACTGGGGAGCAGTTCTTC; CDR3: CASSRAGTGEQFF
J: TRBJ1-2; size: -; D: TRBD1; V: TRBV6-5; DNA: TGTGCCAGCAGGAAACCGGGACAGGGAATCTATGGCTACACCTTC; CDR3: CASRKPGQGIYGYTF
J: TRBJ1-2; size: -; D: TRBD1; V: TRBV11-1; DNA: TGTGCCAGCAGCTCGGACAGGGGTGGCTACACCTTC; CDR3: CASSSDRGGYTF
J: TRBJ2-1; size: -; D: TRBD1; V: TRBV6-2/TRBV6-3; DNA: TGTGCCAGCAGTTACTCCGGCAGGGGGAATGAGCAGTTCTTC; CDR3: CASSYSGRGNEQFF
J: TRBJ2-6; size: many; D: TRBD1; V: TRBV6-5; DNA: TGTGCCAGCAGTCCTCAGGGGGCTGGGGCCAACGTCCTGACTTTC; CDR3: CASSPQGAGANVLTF
J: TRBJ2-7; size: few; D: TRBD2; V: TRBV4-2; DNA: TGTGCCAGCAGCCAATATCGGGGGGGGGCTGGCTACGAGCAGTACTTC; CDR3: CASSQYRGGAGYEQYF
J: TRBJ1-4; size: -; D: -; V: TRBV28; DNA: TGTGCCAGCAGACTAGCGGGGGGTTCTGAAAAACTGTTTTTT; CDR3: CASRLAGGSEKLFF
J: TRBJ1-2; size: -; D: TRBD1; V: TRBV2; DNA: TGTGCCAGCGGTTCTACGGGACAGGGACCATACACCTTC; CDR3: CASGSTGQGPYTF
J: TRBJ2-7; size: few; D: -; V: TRBV7-9; DNA: TGTGCCAGCAGCAACTGGAGCGACGAGCAGTACTTC; CDR3: CASSNWSDEQYF
J: TRBJ2-7; size: once; D: TRBD1; V: TRBV19; DNA: TGTGCCAGTAGTCGTGACAGGGAAGATGACGAGCAGTACTTC; CDR3: CASSRDREDDEQYF
J: TRBJ2-3; size: many; D: -; V: TRBV9; DNA: TGTGCCAGCAGCGTAGAGCCGGGGTCAGATACGCAGTATTTT; CDR3: CASSVEPGSDTQYF
J: TRBJ2-7; size: few; D: TRBD1; V: TRBV2; DNA: TGTGCCAGCGGGGGACAGGGATTGTACGAGCAGTACTTC; CDR3: CASGGQGLYEQYF
J: TRBJ2-3; size: -; D: TRBD2; V: TRBV6-2/TRBV6-3; DNA: TGTGCCAGCAGTTTCACTAGCGGGGGGACGCAGTATTTT; CDR3: CASSFTSGGTQYF
J: TRBJ2-7; size: -; D: TRBD1; V: TRBV10-3; DNA: TGTGCCATCGGGGACAGTGCTGGATCCTACGAGCAGTACTTC; CDR3: CAIGDSAGSYEQYF
J: TRBJ2-7; size: -; D: -; V: TRBV15; DNA: TGTGCCACCAGCAGGACAGCCGGGACATACGAGCAGTACTTC; CDR3: CATSRTAGTYEQYF
J: TRBJ1-1; size: -; D: -; V: TRBV5-1; DNA: TGCGCCAGCAGAGAGAATCCGGGGAACACTGAAGCTTTCTTT; CDR3: CASRENPGNTEAFF
J: TRBJ2-7; size: many; D: -; V: TRBV21-1; DNA: TGTGCCAGCAGCAAAGGCCAGGGGGGACTCTCCTACGAGCAGTACTTC; CDR3: CASSKGQGGLSYEQYF
J: TRBJ2-2; size: few; D: -; V: TRBV5-1; DNA: TGCGCCAGCAGCTTGTCAGGGGAGTACACCGGGGAGCTGTTTTTT; CDR3: CASSLSGEYTGELFF
J: TRBJ1-6; size: many; D: -; V: TRBV18; DNA: TGTGCCAGCTCACCTCAGAGGGCTGGGTCACCCCTCCACTTT; CDR3: CASSPQRAGSPLHF
J: TRBJ2-7; size: -; D: -; V: TRBV5-1; DNA: TGCGCCAGCAGCCTACGGACAGATGCCTACGAGCAGTACTTC; CDR3: CASSLRTDAYEQYF
J: TRBJ2-3; size: few; D: -; V: TRBV10-3; DNA: TGTGCCATCAGTGGAGGCTCCCGTACAGATACGCAGTATTTT; CDR3: CAISGGSRTDTQYF
J: TRBJ1-6; size: many; D: -; V: TRBV6-5; DNA: TGTGCCAGCGGCCAACAGGGTAGCGGGAGTTCACCCCTCCACTTT; CDR3: CASGQQGSGSSPLHF
J: TRBJ2-5; size: -; D: TRBD1; V: TRBV4-3; DNA: TGCGCCAGCAGCCAAGCAGGGGGCGAGGGAGAGACCCAGTACTTC; CDR3: CASSQAGGEGETQYF
J: TRBJ2-7; size: once; D: -; V: TRBV27; DNA: TGTGCCAGCAGTTTATCCCACGGGTCACTCTCCTACGAGCAGTACTTC; CDR3: CASSLSHGSLSYEQYF
J: TRBJ2-7; size: few; D: -; V: TRBV28; DNA: TGTGCCAGCAATACAGGGAACTGGGCCTACGAGCAGTACTTC; CDR3: CASNTGNWAYEQYF
J: TRBJ1-2; size: -; D: -; V: TRBV7-9; DNA: TGTGCCAGCAGCCCACAGGGAACAGGGAGCTATGGCTACACCTTC; CDR3: CASSPQGTGSYGYTF
J: TRBJ2-5; size: -; D: -; V: TRBV6-2/TRBV6-3; DNA: TGTGCCAGCAGCTCCAGCGGCCCTGGACGGGAGACCCAGTACTTC; CDR3: CASSSSGPGRETQYF
J: TRBJ1-6; size: -; D: -; V: TRBV5-1; DNA: TGCGCCAGCAGCTTGTTAGGGGACTCCTATAATTCACCCCTCCACTTT; CDR3: CASSLLGDSYNSPLHF
J: TRBJ1-2; size: -; D: TRBD1; V: TRBV2; DNA: TGTGCCAGCAGTGAGACAGGGGTGAACTATGGCTACACCTTC; CDR3: CASSETGVNYGYTF
J: TRBJ1-2; size: -; D: TRBD1; V: TRBV30; DNA: TGTGCCTGGATTGGGACAGGACTTCAGTTTAACTATGGCTACACCTTC; CDR3: CAWIGTGLQFNYGYTF
J: TRBJ2-7; size: -; D: -; V: TRBV6-6; DNA: TGTGCCAGCAGTTCAGGGGCTTACTCCTACGAGCAGTACTTC; CDR3: CASSSGAYSYEQYF